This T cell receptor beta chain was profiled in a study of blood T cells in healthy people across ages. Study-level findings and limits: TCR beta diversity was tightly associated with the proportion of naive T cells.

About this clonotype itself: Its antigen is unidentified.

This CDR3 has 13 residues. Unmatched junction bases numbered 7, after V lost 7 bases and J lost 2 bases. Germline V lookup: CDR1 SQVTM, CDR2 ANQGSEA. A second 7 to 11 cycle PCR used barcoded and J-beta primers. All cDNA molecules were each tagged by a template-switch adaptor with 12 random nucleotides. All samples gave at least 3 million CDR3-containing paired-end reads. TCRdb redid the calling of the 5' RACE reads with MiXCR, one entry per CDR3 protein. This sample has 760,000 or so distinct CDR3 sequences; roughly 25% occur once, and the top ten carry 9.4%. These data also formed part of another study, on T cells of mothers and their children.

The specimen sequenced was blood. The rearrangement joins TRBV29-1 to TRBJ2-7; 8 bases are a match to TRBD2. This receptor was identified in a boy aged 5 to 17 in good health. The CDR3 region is CSAEIAGTYEQYF. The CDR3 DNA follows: TGCAGCGCTGAGATAGCGGGGACCTACGAGCAGTACTTC.